A selection of T cell receptor beta chains follows, all from one sample in a study of blood T cell repertoires in COVID-19. Repertoires were generated with immunoSEQ multiplex PCR, while TCRdb's copy carries only in-frame clones and drops some. In the table there are about 260,000 clones, approximately 87% of which are singletons. Sequenced input: peripheral blood. These receptors came from a woman in her thirties or forties who had recovered from COVID-19. CDR3s leave out the opening cysteine and the closing phenylalanine or tryptophan. Fields, in order: V gene, J gene, CDR3 protein.

TRBV18	TRBJ2-6	ASSTTSGGPGANVLT
TRBV27	TRBJ2-7	ASSRTGGGYEQY
TRBV7-3	TRBJ2-1	ASSLSRGSYNEQF
TRBV5-1	TRBJ2-2	ASSVDRSGELF
TRBV7-9	TRBJ1-2	ASSLARDRTSGYT
TRBV5-6	TRBJ2-7	ASSFVRYEQY
TRBV5-1	TRBJ2-1	ASSFPRVSEQF
TRBV19	TRBJ2-1	ASQSRDRNEQF
TRBV28	TRBJ2-2	AVWASAIGELF
TRBV19	TRBJ1-1	ASSMEVRNTEAF
TRBV12-5	TRBJ2-1	ASGLVLGAGSYNEQF
TRBV5-1	TRBJ2-2	ASSLQGQHTGELF
TRBV19	TRBJ1-4	ASSPGGTGSREKLF
TRBV5-1	TRBJ2-7	ASSLLQGIDEQY
TRBV5-4	TRBJ1-1	ASSLQGINTEAF
TRBV5-1	TRBJ2-3	ASSLYQGRDTQY
TRBV19	TRBJ2-1	ASSSASGGSSYNEQF
TRBV4-1	TRBJ1-2	ASSQDGTVYGYT
TRBV29-1	TRBJ2-1	SKLVANEQF
TRBV19	TRBJ1-4	ASSMAPGVPNEKLF
TRBV2	TRBJ1-5	ASGGWPQH
TRBV7-2	TRBJ2-3	ASSPGVVLPGTDTQY
TRBV7-6	TRBJ2-5	ASSLGGGSGTQY
TRBV30	TRBJ1-1	AWSVMRGSEAF
TRBV3-1/TRBV3-2	TRBJ1-2	ASSQDPASYGYT
TRBV6-6	TRBJ2-7	ASRDGQDEQY
TRBV2	TRBJ1-1	ASSAYTEAF
TRBV5-1	TRBJ2-3	ASSLGGGPNTQY
TRBV7-7	TRBJ2-1	ASSQTIGLAGDRYNEQF
TRBV5-1	TRBJ2-1	ASSSGQGTNEQF
TRBV4-1	TRBJ2-5	ASSQVRSSGGAETQY
TRBV5-5	TRBJ1-6	ASTLDNSPLH
TRBV18	TRBJ1-5	ASSPRTGSTQPQH
TRBV2	TRBJ1-1	ASSDGQGRNTEAF
TRBV19	TRBJ2-7	ASSLFFGSYEQY
TRBV4-3	TRBJ2-4	ASSSTGEEGKNIQY
TRBV11-2	TRBJ2-7	ASSPPGQGAYEQY
TRBV25-1	TRBJ1-1	ASSVDRSNTEAF
TRBV10-3	TRBJ1-2	AISESQGANGYT
TRBV5-1	TRBJ2-5	ASSFGTSGRVSRETQY
TRBV7-2	TRBJ1-6	ASSLGTGASPLH
TRBV18	TRBJ1-1	ASSPFNSYTNTEAF
TRBV13	TRBJ2-4	ASSPERGLAKNIQY
TRBV9	TRBJ2-3	ASSVGGGDTQY
TRBV10-3	TRBJ2-3	AISESVASGTDTQY
TRBV4-1	TRBJ1-1	ASSHSAGHRNTEAF
TRBV6-5	TRBJ1-1	ANSDQPNTEAF
TRBV9	TRBJ2-3	ASSVEAGGRTDTQY
TRBV28	TRBJ1-2	ASTPTAGGYT
TRBV30	TRBJ1-6	AWSVLNSYNSPLH
TRBV2	TRBJ1-4	ASSEVRNEKLF
TRBV30	TRBJ2-7	AWSGSFGTGEPYEQY
TRBV20-1	TRBJ2-1	SASIGPTEGEQF
TRBV9	TRBJ1-1	ASSAGPGGTEAF
TRBV2	TRBJ1-3	ASSEAQVYSGNTIY
TRBV11-3	TRBJ2-3	ASSLAGGVSTDTQY
TRBV2	TRBJ1-1	ASSNYRGTEAF
TRBV3-1/TRBV3-2	TRBJ2-4	ASSQDAAAPFRDIQY